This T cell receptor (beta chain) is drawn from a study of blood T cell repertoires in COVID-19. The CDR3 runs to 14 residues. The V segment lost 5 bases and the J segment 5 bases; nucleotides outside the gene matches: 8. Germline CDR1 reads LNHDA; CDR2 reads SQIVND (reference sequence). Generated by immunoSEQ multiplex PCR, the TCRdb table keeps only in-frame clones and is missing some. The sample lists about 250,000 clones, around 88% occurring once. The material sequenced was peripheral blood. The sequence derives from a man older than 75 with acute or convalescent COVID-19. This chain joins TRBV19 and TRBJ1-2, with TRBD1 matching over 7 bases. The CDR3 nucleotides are TGTGCCAGTAGTTCGGACAGGATTGCTTATGGCTACACCTTC. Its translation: CASSSDRIAYGYTF.